This T cell receptor beta chain was retrieved from a study of tumor-infiltrating lymphocytes in primary liver carcinoma. General study findings and limits: Researchers found tumor-adjacent and tumor-blood pairs overlapped less than tumor region pairs.

cDNA specific to TCR beta was made from around 470 ng of total RNA, with a constant-region primer employed for priming. Libraries for TCR beta were built through three nested multiplex PCR rounds, which together made up a slightly modified ARM-PCR procedure. A single record per CDR3 protein comes from TCRdb applying MiXCR to the multiplex PCR reads. Counted here are approximately 320,000 distinct CDR3 sequences, 45% to 70% occurring once; the ten biggest clones make up about 18%. It was unsorted whole blood that yielded blood RNA, and germline DNA was also extracted. This clonotype was observed a single time. Its antigen remains unidentified. This clonotype was obtained from a woman younger than 45 with primary liver carcinoma and hepatitis B virus infection. Input material: peripheral blood.

CDR3: CASSLRQAANTGELFF. The CDR3 coding sequence is TGTGCCAGCAGCCTTAGACAGGCCGCAAACACCGGGGAGCTGTTTTTT. This chain links TRBV11-2 with TRBJ2-2; TRBD1 might be the D (6 bases). Looked up from germline, CDR1 is SGHAT and CDR2 is FQNNGV. V was cut by 5 bases and J by 2 bases, with 15 bases left in between. CDR3 size: 16 residues.